What follows are 6 T cell receptor beta chains derived from one specimen sequenced in a study of blood T cell repertoires in COVID-19. TCRdb's copy holds only in-frame clones and misses some; the assay was immunoSEQ multiplex PCR. Of around 63,000 clones listed, 84% are singletons. Sequenced material: peripheral blood. All receptors come from a man between 60 and 75 years old with COVID-19, enrolled during active disease.

The gene calls are TRBV3-1 (or the pseudogene TRBV3-2) and TRBJ2-5; 8 bases are shared with TRBD2. J was trimmed by 9 bases and V by 7 bases; bases with no gene match: 4. CDR1 LGHDT and CDR2 YNNKEL come from the germline V gene (reference sequence). This CDR3 is 11 amino acids long. As DNA, the CDR3 is TGTGCCAGCAAGAATAGCGGGGCCCAGTACTTC. Its protein is CASKNSGAQYF.

J is TRBJ2-7 and V is TRBV15; 8 bases align to TRBD2. After removal of 4 bases from V and 3 bases from J, the junction contained 8 bases not matched to a gene. Germline V lookup: CDR1 LNHNV, CDR2 YYDKDF (reference sequence). CDR3 length: 15 residues. CDR3 DNA sequence: TGTGCCACCAGCATGGCGGGTAGCGGGATCTACGAGCAGTACTTC. Amino acid sequence: CATSMAGSGIYEQYF.

The J gene is TRBJ1-3, the V gene TRBV12-2; the listed D gene, TRBD1, was not tested against the DNA. TRBV12-2 is a pseudogene segment. There are 18 residues in the CDR3. The DNA for the CDR3 is TGTGCAAGTCGCTTAGCGCTGGACAGGTCCCCGTCTGGAAACACCATATATTTT. Amino acids: CASRLALDRSPSGNTIYF.

The gene calls are TRBV6-1 and TRBJ2-7; D is unresolved. The V end was cut by 3 bases, the J end by 3 bases, with 12 bases between. The CDR3 is made up of 14 amino acids. The germline V gene has CDR1 MNHNS and CDR2 SASEGT. CDR3 amino acids: CASSEVRPGYEQYF. The CDR3 DNA sequence: TGTGCCAGCAGTGAGGTCCGGCCGGGCTACGAGCAGTACTTC.

The V gene is TRBV6-5, the J gene TRBJ2-1, with 9 nucleotides matching TRBD2. The germline V gene has CDR1 MNHEY and CDR2 SVGAGI. Losses at the gene ends were 6 bases for V and 7 bases for J; bases not matched to a gene: 7. The CDR3 has 14 amino acids. The CDR3 DNA reads as TGTGCCAGCAGACAGCGGACTAGCGTTAATGAGCAGTTCTTC. As protein: CASRQRTSVNEQFF.

The genes are TRBV19 and TRBJ2-5; 9 bases match TRBD2. Germline CDR1 LNHDA, CDR2 SQIVND (reference sequence). Losses at the gene ends were 5 bases for V and 7 bases for J; bases not matched to a gene: 8. There are 14 residues in the CDR3. As DNA, the CDR3 is TGTGCCAGTAGTCCGACTAGCGGTACTCGGACCCAGTACTTC. It is translated as CASSPTSGTRTQYF.